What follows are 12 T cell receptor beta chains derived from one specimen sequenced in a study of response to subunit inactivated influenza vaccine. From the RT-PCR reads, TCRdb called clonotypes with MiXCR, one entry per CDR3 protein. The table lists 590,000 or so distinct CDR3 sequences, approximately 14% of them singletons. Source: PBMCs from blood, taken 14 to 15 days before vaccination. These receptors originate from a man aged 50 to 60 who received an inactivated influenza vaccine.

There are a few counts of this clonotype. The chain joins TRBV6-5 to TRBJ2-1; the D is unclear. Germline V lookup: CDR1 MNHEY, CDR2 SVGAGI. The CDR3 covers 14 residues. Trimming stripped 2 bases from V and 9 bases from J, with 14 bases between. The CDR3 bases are TGTGCCAGCAGTTACGGGCCAACTTGGGGTGAGCAGTTCTTC. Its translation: CASSYGPTWGEQFF.

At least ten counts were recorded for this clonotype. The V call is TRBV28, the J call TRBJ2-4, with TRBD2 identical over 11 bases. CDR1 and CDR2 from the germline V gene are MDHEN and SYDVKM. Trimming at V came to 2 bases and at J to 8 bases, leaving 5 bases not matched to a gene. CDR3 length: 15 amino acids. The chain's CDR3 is CASSLRLAGGDIQYF. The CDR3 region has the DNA TGTGCCAGCAGTTTAAGGCTAGCGGGAGGCGACATTCAGTACTTC.

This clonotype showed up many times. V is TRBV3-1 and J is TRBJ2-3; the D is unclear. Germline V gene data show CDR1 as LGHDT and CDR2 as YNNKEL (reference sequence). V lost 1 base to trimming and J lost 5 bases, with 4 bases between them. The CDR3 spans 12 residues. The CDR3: CASSQGGDTQYF. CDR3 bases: TGTGCCAGCAGCCAAGGGGGAGATACGCAGTATTTT.

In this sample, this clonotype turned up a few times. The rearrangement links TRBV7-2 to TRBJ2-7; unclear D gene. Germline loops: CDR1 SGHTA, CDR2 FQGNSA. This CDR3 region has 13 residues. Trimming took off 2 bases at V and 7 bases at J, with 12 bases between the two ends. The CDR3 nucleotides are TGTGCCAGCAGCTTAACCAGATCTGGGGAGCAGTACTTC. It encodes CASSLTRSGEQYF.

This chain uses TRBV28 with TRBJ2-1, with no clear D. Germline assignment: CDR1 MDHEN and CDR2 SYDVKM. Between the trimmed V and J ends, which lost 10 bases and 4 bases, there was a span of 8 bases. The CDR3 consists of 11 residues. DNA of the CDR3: TGTGCCACGACGTGGTACAATGAGCAGTTCTTC. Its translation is CATTWYNEQFF.

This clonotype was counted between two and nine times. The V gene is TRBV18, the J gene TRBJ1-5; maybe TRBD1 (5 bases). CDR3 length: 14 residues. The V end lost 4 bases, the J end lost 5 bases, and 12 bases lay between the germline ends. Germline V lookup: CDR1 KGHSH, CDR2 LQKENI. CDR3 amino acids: CASSLQGIDQPQHF. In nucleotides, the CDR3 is TGTGCCAGCTCACTTCAGGGAATCGATCAGCCCCAGCATTTT.

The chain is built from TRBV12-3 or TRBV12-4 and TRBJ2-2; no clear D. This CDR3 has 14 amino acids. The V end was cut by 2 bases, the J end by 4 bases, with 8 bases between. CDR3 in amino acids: CASSLLLTTGELFF. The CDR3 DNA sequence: TGTGCCAGCAGTTTATTACTAACCACCGGGGAGCTGTTTTTT.

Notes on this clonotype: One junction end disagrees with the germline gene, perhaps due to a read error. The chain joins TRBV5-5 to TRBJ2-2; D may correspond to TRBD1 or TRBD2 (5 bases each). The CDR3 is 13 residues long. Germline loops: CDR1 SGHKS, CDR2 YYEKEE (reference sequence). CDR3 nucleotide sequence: TGTGCCAGTGTTGACAGCAACACCGGGGACCTGTTTTTT. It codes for CASVDSNTGDLFF.

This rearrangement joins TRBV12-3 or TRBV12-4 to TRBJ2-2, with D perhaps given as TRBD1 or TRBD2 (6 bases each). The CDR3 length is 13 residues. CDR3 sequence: CGSRGMGGGELFF. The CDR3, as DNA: TGTGGATCAAGGGGGATGGGGGGCGGGGAGCTGTTTTTT.

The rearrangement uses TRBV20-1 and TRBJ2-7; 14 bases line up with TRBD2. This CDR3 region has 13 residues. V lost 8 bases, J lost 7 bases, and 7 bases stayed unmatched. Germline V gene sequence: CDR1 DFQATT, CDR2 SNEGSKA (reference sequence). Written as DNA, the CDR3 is TGCAGTCCCAGGGGACTAGCGGGAGTTGAGCAGTACTTC. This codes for CSPRGLAGVEQYF.

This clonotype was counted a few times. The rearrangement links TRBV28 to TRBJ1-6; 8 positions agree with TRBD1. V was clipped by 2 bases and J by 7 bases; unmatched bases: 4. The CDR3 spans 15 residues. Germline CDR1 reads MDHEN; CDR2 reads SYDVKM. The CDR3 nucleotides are TGTGCCAGCAGTTTAGGGGGACAGGAAAATTCACCCCTCCACTTT. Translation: CASSLGGQENSPLHF.

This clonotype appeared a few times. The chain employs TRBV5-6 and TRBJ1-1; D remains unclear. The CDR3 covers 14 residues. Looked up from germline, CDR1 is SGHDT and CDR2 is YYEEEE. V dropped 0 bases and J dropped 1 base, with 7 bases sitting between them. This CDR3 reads CASSLGPKNTEAFF. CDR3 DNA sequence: TGTGCCAGCAGCTTGGGACCGAAGAACACTGAAGCTTTCTTT.